This T cell receptor (beta chain) was found in a study of shared clonotypes between healthy human individuals. Libraries were prepared by immunoSEQ multiplex PCR; TCRdb keeps only in-frame clonotypes and omits some of them. This table holds about 2.1 million clones, about 93% found once. Naive CD8 cells lacked CD45RO and underwent positive selection for CCR7, leaving out terminally differentiated effector memory CD45RA+ cells. Sequencing used naive CD8+ T cells from PBMCs. The TCR comes from a man aged 18 to 30 in good health. Some clones in this sample may be carry-over from other donors' samples.

CDR3 region: CASRIVGSYGYTF. CDR3 DNA sequence: TGTGCCAGCAGGATTGTGGGATCCTATGGCTACACCTTC. V gene TRBV6-5 combines with J gene TRBJ1-2; D gene ambiguous. The ends were cut back, 6 bases at V and 4 bases at J, with 12 bases in the middle. Germline V CDR1 and CDR2: MNHEY, SVGAGI. The CDR3 covers 13 residues.